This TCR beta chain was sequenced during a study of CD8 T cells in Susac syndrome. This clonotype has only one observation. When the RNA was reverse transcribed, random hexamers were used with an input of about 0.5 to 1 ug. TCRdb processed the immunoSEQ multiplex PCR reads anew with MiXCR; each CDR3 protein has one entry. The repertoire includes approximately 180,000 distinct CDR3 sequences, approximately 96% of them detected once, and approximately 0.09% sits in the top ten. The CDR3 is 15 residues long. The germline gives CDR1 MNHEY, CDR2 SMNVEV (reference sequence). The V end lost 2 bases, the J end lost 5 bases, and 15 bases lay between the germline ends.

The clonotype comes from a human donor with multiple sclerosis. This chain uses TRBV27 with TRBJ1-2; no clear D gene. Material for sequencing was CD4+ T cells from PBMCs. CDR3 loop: CASSLQGKLGYGYTF. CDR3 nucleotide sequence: TGTGCCAGCAGTTTACAAGGGAAATTGGGTTATGGCTACACCTTC.